A selection of T cell receptor beta chains follows, all from one sample in a study of CD8 T cells in ankylosing spondylitis. TCRdb called the 5' RACE reads again in MiXCR, with one record for every CDR3 protein. This table holds about 460,000 distinct CDR3 sequences, about 5.7% found once. Sample: blood, either unsorted or a sorted T cell fraction (not recorded which). Source of these receptors: a male donor with ankylosing spondylitis. CDR3s include the opening cysteine and the closing phenylalanine or tryptophan. Each record gives: D gene, V gene, J gene, clone size, CDR3 protein, CDR3 DNA. D genes are given only for firm matches. Clone size is not always given. Where it is, it says once, few, many or a class for expanded clones.

D gene: TRBD1; V gene: TRBV7-2; J gene: TRBJ2-5; clone size: many; CDR3 protein: CASSLATGGAQTQYF; CDR3 DNA: TGTGCCAGCAGCTTAGCCACAGGGGGCGCGCAGACCCAGTACTTC
D gene: TRBD2; V gene: TRBV11-1; J gene: TRBJ2-1; clone size: many; CDR3 protein: CATNLPGLAGVSPNEQFF; CDR3 DNA: TGTGCCACCAACTTACCGGGACTAGCGGGAGTCTCTCCCAATGAGCAGTTCTTC
D gene: -; V gene: TRBV4-2; J gene: TRBJ2-7; clone size: -; CDR3 protein: CASSQSQAGAYEQYF; CDR3 DNA: TGTGCCAGCAGCCAAAGCCAGGCAGGGGCCTACGAGCAGTACTTC
D gene: -; V gene: TRBV7-7; J gene: TRBJ2-5; clone size: few; CDR3 protein: CASSRVAGGQETQYF; CDR3 DNA: TGTGCTAGCAGCCGGGTGGCCGGGGGACAAGAGACCCAGTACTTC
D gene: -; V gene: TRBV11-2; J gene: TRBJ1-1; clone size: many; CDR3 protein: CASSLDLGVAEAFF; CDR3 DNA: TGTGCCAGCAGCTTAGATCTCGGGGTGGCTGAAGCTTTCTTT
D gene: -; V gene: TRBV6-5; J gene: TRBJ2-7; clone size: many; CDR3 protein: CASSYVDEQYF; CDR3 DNA: TGTGCCAGCAGTTATGTCGACGAGCAGTACTTC
D gene: -; V gene: TRBV6-2/TRBV6-3; J gene: TRBJ2-5; clone size: many; CDR3 protein: CASSTRQETQYF; CDR3 DNA: TGTGCCAGCAGTACGAGACAAGAGACCCAGTACTTC
D gene: -; V gene: TRBV6-2/TRBV6-3; J gene: TRBJ1-5; clone size: many; CDR3 protein: CASSSPGGVNQPQHF; CDR3 DNA: TGTGCCAGCAGTTCCCCGGGGGGGGTGAACCAGCCCCAGCATTTT
D gene: -; V gene: TRBV20-1; J gene: TRBJ1-2; clone size: many; CDR3 protein: CSARPERGSQPGYTF; CDR3 DNA: TGCAGTGCTAGGCCCGAGCGGGGGTCCCAACCTGGCTACACCTTC
D gene: -; V gene: TRBV9; J gene: TRBJ2-5; clone size: many; CDR3 protein: CASSVSPRGETQYF; CDR3 DNA: TGTGCCAGCAGCGTTTCCCCCCGGGGAGAGACCCAGTACTTC
D gene: -; V gene: TRBV20-1; J gene: TRBJ2-5; clone size: many; CDR3 protein: CSAREWGETQYF; CDR3 DNA: TGCAGTGCTAGAGAATGGGGAGAGACCCAGTACTTC
D gene: -; V gene: TRBV4-3; J gene: TRBJ1-4; clone size: many; CDR3 protein: CASSRAGPNEKLFF; CDR3 DNA: TGCGCCAGCAGCCGGGCCGGACCTAATGAAAAACTGTTTTTT
D gene: TRBD2; V gene: TRBV6-2/TRBV6-3; J gene: TRBJ2-6; clone size: -; CDR3 protein: CASSYVRTSGTGANVLTF; CDR3 DNA: TGTGCCAGCAGTTACGTGCGGACTAGCGGGACTGGGGCCAACGTCCTGACTTTC
D gene: -; V gene: TRBV12-3/TRBV12-4; J gene: TRBJ2-3; clone size: many; CDR3 protein: CASSFRLIVDTQYF; CDR3 DNA: TGTGCCAGCAGTTTTCGGCTCATTGTGGATACGCAGTATTTT
D gene: TRBD1; V gene: TRBV5-1; J gene: TRBJ2-7; clone size: many; CDR3 protein: CASSTRTGYEQYF; CDR3 DNA: TGCGCCAGCAGCACGAGGACAGGCTACGAGCAGTACTTC
D gene: -; V gene: TRBV12-3/TRBV12-4; J gene: TRBJ1-1; clone size: many; CDR3 protein: CASSLSFWRVPGAEAFF; CDR3 DNA: TGTGCCAGCAGTCTATCATTTTGGAGGGTACCTGGGGCTGAAGCTTTCTTT
D gene: -; V gene: TRBV10-3; J gene: TRBJ1-6; clone size: many; CDR3 protein: CAISEQGGSYNSPLHF; CDR3 DNA: TGTGCCATCAGTGAGCAAGGGGGCTCCTATAATTCACCCCTCCACTTT
D gene: -; V gene: TRBV24-1; J gene: TRBJ2-2; clone size: -; CDR3 protein: CATSVPTGELFF; CDR3 DNA: TGTGCCACCAGTGTACCTACCGGGGAGCTGTTTTTT
D gene: -; V gene: TRBV11-2; J gene: TRBJ2-7; clone size: many; CDR3 protein: CASRFLGVDEQYF; CDR3 DNA: TGTGCCAGCAGATTCCTTGGGGTCGACGAGCAGTACTTC
D gene: -; V gene: TRBV7-2; J gene: TRBJ2-1; clone size: few; CDR3 protein: CASSLRDGGFF; CDR3 DNA: TGTGCCAGCAGCCTTCGGGACGGTGGGTTCTTC
D gene: TRBD1; V gene: TRBV7-8; J gene: TRBJ2-7; clone size: few; CDR3 protein: CASILRRGRTYEQYF; CDR3 DNA: TGTGCCAGCATCCTGCGAAGGGGGCGAACCTACGAGCAGTACTTC
D gene: -; V gene: TRBV29-1; J gene: TRBJ2-1; clone size: many; CDR3 protein: CSVAVSSYNEQFF; CDR3 DNA: TGCAGCGTTGCGGTAAGCTCCTACAATGAGCAGTTCTTC
D gene: -; V gene: TRBV7-6; J gene: TRBJ2-5; clone size: many; CDR3 protein: CASSLAFSGIQETQYF; CDR3 DNA: TGTGCCAGCAGCTTAGCCTTTAGCGGAATACAAGAGACCCAGTACTTC
D gene: TRBD2; V gene: TRBV20-1; J gene: TRBJ2-2; clone size: many; CDR3 protein: CSARDHLAGARQTGELFF; CDR3 DNA: TGCAGTGCTAGAGATCATCTAGCGGGAGCTCGGCAAACCGGGGAGCTGTTTTTT
D gene: -; V gene: TRBV20-1; J gene: TRBJ1-6; clone size: many; CDR3 protein: CSARDRRFGAGDSPLHF; CDR3 DNA: TGCAGTGCTAGAGATCGGCGGTTTGGGGCGGGGGATTCACCCCTCCACTTT
D gene: -; V gene: TRBV5-1; J gene: TRBJ1-1; clone size: many; CDR3 protein: CASSLQWGPNTEAFF; CDR3 DNA: TGCGCCAGCAGCTTACAATGGGGGCCGAACACTGAAGCTTTCTTT
D gene: TRBD1; V gene: TRBV28; J gene: TRBJ1-1; clone size: many; CDR3 protein: CASSTSNRGAEAFF; CDR3 DNA: TGTGCCAGCAGTACCTCTAACAGGGGCGCTGAAGCTTTCTTT
D gene: -; V gene: TRBV11-2; J gene: TRBJ2-6; clone size: few; CDR3 protein: CASTNSGANVLTF; CDR3 DNA: TGTGCCAGCACAAACTCTGGGGCCAACGTCCTGACTTTC
D gene: -; V gene: TRBV20-1; J gene: TRBJ2-3; clone size: few; CDR3 protein: CSARDRPRVTDTQYF; CDR3 DNA: TGCAGTGCTAGAGATCGACCGCGGGTCACAGATACGCAGTATTTT
D gene: TRBD2; V gene: TRBV27; J gene: TRBJ2-1; clone size: few; CDR3 protein: CASSFAGGNYNEQFF; CDR3 DNA: TGTGCCAGCAGTTTCGCGGGGGGGAACTACAATGAGCAGTTCTTC
D gene: -; V gene: TRBV7-9; J gene: TRBJ2-6; clone size: -; CDR3 protein: CASSSSNLLSGANVLTF; CDR3 DNA: TGTGCCAGCAGCTCCTCCAACTTACTCTCTGGGGCCAACGTCCTGACTTTC
D gene: -; V gene: TRBV20-1; J gene: TRBJ1-2; clone size: many; CDR3 protein: CSARDWKRRRNYGYTF; CDR3 DNA: TGCAGTGCTAGAGATTGGAAGAGGAGAAGGAACTATGGCTACACCTTC
D gene: TRBD2; V gene: TRBV27; J gene: TRBJ2-1; clone size: many; CDR3 protein: CASSILAGGGNEQFF; CDR3 DNA: TGTGCCAGCAGTATACTAGCGGGAGGGGGCAATGAGCAGTTCTTC
D gene: -; V gene: TRBV20-1; J gene: TRBJ2-2; clone size: many; CDR3 protein: CSAQWKGNTGELFF; CDR3 DNA: TGCAGTGCTCAGTGGAAGGGAAACACCGGGGAGCTGTTTTTT
D gene: -; V gene: TRBV29-1; J gene: TRBJ2-1; clone size: many; CDR3 protein: CSVEYREKYNEQFF; CDR3 DNA: TGCAGCGTTGAATATCGGGAGAAGTACAATGAGCAGTTCTTC
D gene: TRBD1; V gene: TRBV29-1; J gene: TRBJ1-2; clone size: many; CDR3 protein: CSVGGGQARNYGYTF; CDR3 DNA: TGCAGCGTTGGGGGAGGACAGGCCCGAAACTATGGCTACACCTTC
D gene: -; V gene: TRBV15; J gene: TRBJ1-2; clone size: many; CDR3 protein: CATSRGPKESYTF; CDR3 DNA: TGTGCCACCAGCAGAGGTCCAAAGGAGAGCTACACCTTC
D gene: -; V gene: TRBV15; J gene: TRBJ2-7; clone size: few; CDR3 protein: CATSNFRQGGEQYF; CDR3 DNA: TGTGCCACCAGCAACTTTCGGCAGGGCGGCGAGCAGTACTTC
D gene: TRBD1; V gene: TRBV6-2/TRBV6-3; J gene: TRBJ1-2; clone size: many; CDR3 protein: CASNRDSTNYGYTF; CDR3 DNA: TGTGCCAGCAACCGGGACAGCACAAACTATGGCTACACCTTC
D gene: -; V gene: TRBV7-9; J gene: TRBJ1-4; clone size: few; CDR3 protein: CASSWGGNNEKLFF; CDR3 DNA: TGTGCCAGCAGCTGGGGGGGAAACAATGAAAAACTGTTTTTT
D gene: -; V gene: TRBV28; J gene: TRBJ1-1; clone size: few; CDR3 protein: CASSLGKGLNTEAFF; CDR3 DNA: TGTGCCAGCAGTTTAGGAAAGGGACTGAACACTGAAGCTTTCTTT
D gene: TRBD2; V gene: TRBV5-1; J gene: TRBJ2-1; clone size: many; CDR3 protein: CASSLRLAGDNEQFF; CDR3 DNA: TGCGCCAGCAGCCTAAGACTAGCGGGGGACAATGAGCAGTTCTTC
D gene: -; V gene: TRBV12-3/TRBV12-4; J gene: TRBJ1-6; clone size: -; CDR3 protein: CASSFLRNSPLHF; CDR3 DNA: TGTGCCAGCAGTTTCTTAAGGAATTCACCCCTCCACTTT